These 7 T cell receptor beta chains share one sample of origin, sequenced in a study of blood T cells in healthy people across ages. The authors ran a second PCR of 7 to 11 cycles using a sample-barcoded 5' primer and a J-beta primer mix. MiXCR, applied by TCRdb to the 5' RACE reads, yields one record per CDR3 protein. The table has approximately 810,000 distinct CDR3 sequences, more than 25% seen once. The sequenced sample consisted of blood. These receptors were collected from a woman aged 80 or over in good health.

Comment on this clonotype: In this CDR3 the conserved last residue, phenylalanine or tryptophan, is missing, so a read error is likely. This CDR3 reads CASSFPSSGLQQETQYL. CDR3 nucleotides: TGTGCCAGCAGCTTCCCCTCCTCGGGACTTCAGCAAGAGACCCAGTACTTA. The chain has TRBV7-2 and TRBJ2-5; TRBD2 might be the D (6 bases). V was pared by 3 bases and J by 2 bases, with 19 bases between. The CDR3 runs to 17 residues. Germline CDR1 SGHTA, CDR2 FQGNSA.

As to this clonotype: This sequence is one base from a far larger clone and is likely a read error. This sequence joins TRBV29-1 and TRBJ1-1; TRBD1 might be the D (6 bases). The CDR3 consists of 12 residues. The germline CDR1 and CDR2 sequences are SQVTM and ANQGSEA. In DNA, the CDR3 is TGCAGCGCGAGAACAGGGAACACTGTAGCTTTCTTT. It yields the protein CSARTGNTVAFF. Complete variable domain (other parts from reference TRBV29-1 and TRBJ1-1): SAVISQKPSRDICQRGTSLTIQCQVDSQVTMMFWYRQQPGQSLTLIATANQGSEATYESGFVIDKFPISRPNLTFSTLTVSNMSPEDSSIYLCSARTGNTVAFFGQGTRLTVV.

This clonotype was detected ten times or more. The chain combines TRBV12-3 or TRBV12-4 with TRBJ2-3; D tentatively fits TRBD1 or TRBD2 (5 bases each). The CDR3 covers 13 residues. V was shortened by 7 bases and J by 8 bases, with 16 bases between the two germline ends. The CDR3 loop is CASTLLGTPTQYF. CDR3 nucleotides: TGTGCCAGCACTCTTCTCGGGACGCCTACGCAGTATTTT.

At least ten counts were recorded for this clonotype. The chain has TRBV3-1 and TRBJ1-2, with 8 nucleotides matching TRBD1. The length of the CDR3 is 13 residues. Germline CDR1 and CDR2: LGHDT and YNNKEL (reference sequence). Trimming removed 3 bases from V and 8 bases from J; junction bases left unmatched: 5. CDR3 loop: CASSHQGALGYTF. In DNA form, the CDR3 reads TGTGCCAGCAGCCATCAGGGGGCGCTGGGCTACACCTTC.

A note on this clonotype: A read error may explain this, as a much larger clone is one base away. This chain connects TRBV7-2 to TRBJ2-5; 8 bases map to TRBD2. With 7 bases clipped from V and 11 bases from J, the junction kept 15 bases outside the gene matches. The CDR3 runs 14 residues. In germline, CDR1 is SGHTA, CDR2 FQGNSA. The CDR3 DNA reads TGTGCCAGCACCCACCAGCGGGGGCCCAATGAGCAGTACTTC. As protein: CASTHQRGPNEQYF.

This clonotype has a count of ten or more. The chain links TRBV2 to TRBJ2-1; 10 nucleotides agree with TRBD1. The CDR3 is made up of 17 amino acids. Trimming took 11 bases from V and 4 from J; bases not matched to a gene: 17. The germline V gene has CDR1 SNHLY and CDR2 FYNNEI. In DNA, the CDR3 is TGTGCCCGACATCGCCGGACAGGGGGGGTTCCATACAATGAGCAGTTCTTC. Translated, it gives CARHRRTGGVPYNEQFF.

This clonotype was detected many times. The chain uses TRBV24-1 and TRBJ2-1; D is undetermined. Germline CDR1 KGHDR, CDR2 SFDVKD. CDR3 size: 15 residues. Trimming shortened V by 3 bases and J by 3 bases, and 11 bases separated the two germline ends. The CDR3 here is CATSDRTGLYNEQFF. The CDR3 DNA sequence: TGTGCCACCAGTGATCGAACCGGGCTCTACAATGAGCAGTTCTTC.